This T cell receptor (beta chain) was captured in a study of control samples from healthy donors and cancer patients (TCRdb year 2020). This clone was found once. Its antigen is still unknown. No base quality values were provided; no much bigger clone lies one nucleotide off. Library preparation used the immunoSEQ multiplex PCR assay. The immuneACCESS repertoire file appears here via TCRdb, limited to in-frame rearrangements. These files lack a portion of the clones; in checked studies, under half of the deficit traces to unresolved V genes, and the cause of the others is not known. Here the sample has approximately 98,000 clones; approximately 80% occur a single time. The ten largest clones add up to 5% to 8.5% of the sample. The CDR1 and CDR2 encoded by the germline V gene (reference sequence) are MNHEY and SMNVEV. A distance of 14 bases separates the germline ends of V and J, which lose 3 bases and 3 bases respectively. Its CDR3 holds 16 amino acids, cysteine through phenylalanine. This entry keeps only the CDR3 DNA: 48 bases, framed from base 1.

The chain couples TRBV27 to TRBJ2-2, with the D segment identity uncertain. This sequence was found in a man younger than 35 in good health. The sequenced material came from blood. The CDR3 protein sequence reads: CASSLSIRVHTGELFF. The DNA is as follows: TGTGCCAGCAGTTTGAGTATTAGGGTCCACACCGGGGAGCTGTTTTTT.